These 20 T cell receptor beta chains came from one sample sequenced in a study of CD4 T cells in relation to SARS-CoV-2 and coronaviruses. The unexposed donors gave CD4+ T cells in about 2011-2018, prior to COVID-19. Isolation of CD4+ T cells took place after 10 days in culture. Their cognate antigens are unknown. This table comes from immunoSEQ multiplex PCR, and its TCRdb copy is limited to in-frame clones, with some not included. This table has roughly 16,000 clones, roughly 80% appearing once. Sequenced: CD4+ T cells from PBMCs, cultured in vitro. Receptors originate from a human donor in good health.

This clone was detected once. The chain joins TRBV18 to TRBJ2-1; the D gene is possibly TRBD2 (5 bases). The CDR3 is 16 residues long. The germline gives CDR1 KGHSH, CDR2 LQKENI. Trimming removed 1 base at V and 9 bases at J, with 19 bases between. The CDR3 nucleotides are TGTGCCAGCTCACCACTCGACCCGCTAGCCCGAGGTGAGCAGTTCTTC. Its translation: CASSPLDPLARGEQFF.

In DNA form, the CDR3 reads TGTGCCAGCAGGGGTTGGGGGACCCAGTACTTC. Encoded protein: CASRGWGTQYF. V gene TRBV28 combines with J gene TRBJ2-5; D not certain. The ends were cut back, 6 bases at V and 7 bases at J, with 9 bases in the middle. The CDR3 has 11 amino acids. Germline CDR1 and CDR2: MDHEN and SYDVKM.

The rearrangement uses TRBV6-1 and TRBJ2-7, with 8 bases that match TRBD2. V lost 3 bases, J lost 6 bases, and 7 bases stayed unmatched. This CDR3 contains 14 residues. In germline, CDR1 is MNHNS, CDR2 SASEGT. CDR3 in amino acids: CASSDGRGLGEQYF. CDR3 in DNA: TGTGCCAGCAGTGACGGGAGGGGTCTCGGCGAGCAGTACTTC.

The J gene is TRBJ2-7, the V gene TRBV12-5; 7 positions agree with TRBD2. The CDR3 runs 14 residues. Germline V gives CDR1 LGHNT, CDR2 FRNRAP. V lost 0 bases and J lost 7; bases outside the gene matches: 6. CDR3 coding DNA: TGTGCTAGTGGTTTGGTACTGGAAGCGGGGGAGCAGTACTTC. Residues: CASGLVLEAGEQYF.

CDR3: CASSLGGQGGHNEQFF. The CDR3 nucleotides are TGTGCCAGCAGCTTAGGGGGACAGGGTGGGCACAATGAGCAGTTCTTC. The rearrangement uses TRBV11-3 and TRBJ2-1; TRBD1 matches at 9 bases. CDR1 is SGHNT and CDR2 is YENEEA in the germline V gene. There are 16 residues in the CDR3. V shed 1 base, J shed 5 bases, and the junction held 6 bases outside the gene matches.

The chain recombines TRBV5-8 with TRBJ1-2; tentatively, D is TRBD1 (5 bases). The ends were cut back, 5 bases at V and 7 bases at J, with 15 bases in the middle. The CDR3 loop spans 13 amino acids. Germline CDR1 reads SGHTS; CDR2 reads YDEGEE. In DNA form, the CDR3 reads TGTGCCAGCAGGCTCGGGGCATTGAGTGGCTACACCTTC. Its translation: CASRLGALSGYTF. The variable domain in full, completed from reference TRBV5-8 and TRBJ1-2, reads EAGVTQSPTHLIKTRGQQATLRCSPISGHTSVYWYQQALGLGLQFLLWYDEGEERNRGNFPPRFSGRQFPNYSSELNVNALELEDSALYLCASRLGALSGYTFGSGTRLTVV.

This rearrangement joins TRBV27 to TRBJ2-7; 10 bases align to TRBD1. Looked up from germline, CDR1 is MNHEY and CDR2 is SMNVEV (reference sequence). The CDR3 is 15 residues long. The trim removed 1 base at V and 5 bases at J, leaving 5 bases unmatched. For the CDR3, the DNA is TGTGCCAGCAGTTTATTCGGGACAGGGGAACACGAGCAGTACTTC. Residues: CASSLFGTGEHEQYF.

This clone was counted a single time. This chain joins TRBV19 and TRBJ1-6; D unresolved. The CDR3 extends over 15 amino acids. Trimming shortened V by 5 bases and J by 0 bases, and 8 bases separated the two germline ends. Germline CDR1 LNHDA, CDR2 SQIVND (reference sequence). The CDR3 coding sequence is TGTGCCAGTAGTGAAGGTGGCTCCTATAATTCACCCCTCCACTTT. As protein: CASSEGGSYNSPLHF.

This clone was observed a handful of times. The CDR3 DNA is TGCGCCAGCAGTCTTACTAGCGGGAGCTCCGGGGAGCTGTTTTTT. Translation gives CASSLTSGSSGELFF. The chain combines TRBV10-2 with TRBJ2-2; 11 bases match TRBD2. Per the germline V gene, CDR1 is WSHSY and CDR2 is SAAADI. The CDR3 consists of 15 residues. J gave up 6 bases and V 5 bases, and 5 bases lay outside the gene matches.

The chain has TRBV30 and TRBJ1-1; 8 nucleotides agree with TRBD1. The V gene's germline CDR1 is GTSNPN and CDR2 SVGIG (reference sequence). The CDR3 runs 13 residues. J gave up 4 bases and V 5 bases, and 6 bases lay outside the gene matches. The CDR3 nucleotides are TGTGCCTGGGGGGACAGGTCTCTCACTGAAGCTTTCTTT. This codes for CAWGDRSLTEAFF.

V and J are TRBV9 and TRBJ2-3; 8 nucleotides match TRBD2. This CDR3 contains 16 residues. In germline, CDR1 is SGDLS, CDR2 YYNGEE. V lost 4 bases and J lost 0; bases outside the gene matches: 7. In DNA form, the CDR3 reads TGTGCCAGCAGCCCTACTCTAGCGGGTAGCACAGATACGCAGTATTTT. This sequence encodes CASSPTLAGSTDTQYF.

The V call is TRBV10-1, the J call TRBJ1-4; 7 bases align to TRBD1. The germline V gene encodes CDR1 WNHNN and CDR2 SYGVQD (reference sequence). The CDR3 is 14 amino acids. V was pared by 0 bases and J by 6 bases, with 1 base of the junction left unmatched. CDR3 sequence (DNA): TGCGCCAGCAGTGAGTCGGGGACAGATGAAAAACTGTTTTTT. Residues: CASSESGTDEKLFF.

The V gene is TRBV6-1, the J gene TRBJ1-3; 12 nucleotides match TRBD1. The J segment lost 0 bases and the V segment lost 2 bases, leaving 8 bases of the junction unmatched. From germline, CDR1 is MNHNS and CDR2 SASEGT. This CDR3 has 19 residues. The CDR3 protein is CASSESLPGQGASGNTIYF. The CDR3 DNA follows: TGTGCCAGCAGTGAAAGTCTGCCGGGACAGGGGGCCTCTGGAAACACCATATATTTT.

The chain employs TRBV6-5 and TRBJ2-2; 8 positions agree with TRBD2. The CDR3 length is 15 residues. Trimming cost V 6 bases and J 9 bases; bases outside gene matches: 12. CDR1 and CDR2 from the germline V gene are MNHEY and SVGAGI. The CDR3 spells CASSPISGTPRELFF. DNA of the CDR3: TGTGCCAGCAGCCCAATTAGCGGGACCCCCCGGGAGCTGTTTTTT.

V gene TRBV3-1 (or the pseudogene TRBV3-2) combines with J gene TRBJ1-5, with D possibly TRBD1 on 5 matching bases. The CDR3 has 13 amino acids. V was shortened by 4 bases and J by 4 bases, with 8 bases between the two germline ends. Germline CDR1 is LGHDT and CDR2 is YNNKEL (reference sequence). The CDR3 sequence is CASSPRQNQPQHF. In nucleotides, the CDR3 is TGTGCCAGCAGCCCCCGACAGAATCAGCCCCAGCATTTT.

CDR3 DNA sequence: TGTGCCAGTAGTAATTTAGCGGGAGTTACCGGGGAGCTGTTTTTT. It encodes CASSNLAGVTGELFF. V and J are TRBV19 and TRBJ2-2; 9 bases align to TRBD2. The CDR3 loop spans 15 amino acids. The germline gives CDR1 LNHDA, CDR2 SQIVND (reference sequence). The junction had 5 bases not matched to a gene; V was cut back by 4 bases and J by 5 bases. The whole variable domain, remainder taken from reference TRBV19 and TRBJ2-2, is DGGITQSPKYLFRKEGQNVTLSCEQNLNHDAMYWYRQDPGQGLRLIYYSQIVNDFQKGDIAEGYSVSREKKESFPLTVTSAQKNPTAFYLCASSNLAGVTGELFFGEGSRLTVL.

The chain combines TRBV24-1 with TRBJ1-5, with 12 nucleotides matching TRBD1. Germline loops: CDR1 KGHDR, CDR2 SFDVKD. This CDR3 has 17 residues. Trimming cost V 4 bases and J 3 bases; bases outside gene matches: 6. The CDR3 sequence: CATSEGQGALLNQPQHF. The CDR3 DNA reads TGTGCCACCAGTGAGGGACAGGGGGCTTTACTCAATCAGCCCCAGCATTTT.

This clone was seen once. This chain uses TRBV18 with TRBJ2-1; 8 bases are a match to TRBD2. Germline CDR1 reads KGHSH; CDR2 reads LQKENI. This CDR3 comprises 16 residues. Losses at the gene ends were 0 bases for V and 3 bases for J; bases not matched to a gene: 4. CDR3 loop: CASSPPKLADYNEQFF. The DNA for the CDR3 is TGTGCCAGCTCACCACCGAAACTAGCGGACTACAATGAGCAGTTCTTC.

The rearrangement links TRBV7-9 to TRBJ1-4, with unresolved D. Germline CDR1 is SEHNR and CDR2 is FQNEAQ (reference sequence). V lost 2 bases, J lost 5 bases, and 15 bases lay in between. The CDR3 has 16 amino acids. The CDR3 loop is CASSLKVSWQNEKLFF. The CDR3 DNA reads TGTGCCAGCAGCTTAAAGGTTTCGTGGCAAAATGAAAAACTGTTTTTT.

V usage is TRBV12-5 and J usage is TRBJ2-2, with a tentative D call TRBD2 (5 bases). Germline CDR1 LGHNT, CDR2 FRNRAP. The CDR3 is made up of 18 amino acids. V was cut by 0 bases and J by 1 base, with 15 bases left in between. The CDR3 spells CASGLVLNSAGNTGELFF. In DNA, the CDR3 is TGTGCTAGTGGTTTGGTACTTAATTCGGCGGGGAACACCGGGGAGCTGTTTTTT.